This T cell receptor (beta chain) derives from a study of blood T cells in healthy people across ages. Then a second PCR, running roughly 7 to 11 cycles, was carried out with a sample-barcoded 5' primer and a J-beta primer mix. MiXCR, applied by TCRdb to the 5' RACE reads, yields one record per CDR3 protein. The sample comprises roughly 1,000,000 distinct CDR3 sequences, almost 25% of which are singletons, and about 0.8% rests with the top ten. The CDR3 has 13 residues. J gave up 2 bases and V 9 bases, and 4 bases lay outside the gene matches. From germline, CDR1 is SGHTA and CDR2 FQGNSA. These sequences were also reported in another study, on T cells of mothers and their children.

What was sequenced was blood. This clonotype was obtained from a girl aged 2 to 10 in good health. The chain carries TRBV7-2 and TRBJ2-7; 10 bases agree with TRBD2. The CDR3 loop is CASRLAGAYEQYF. The CDR3 DNA follows: TGTGCCAGTCGACTAGCGGGCGCCTACGAGCAGTACTTC.